One T cell receptor (beta chain) is described in this entry. The target antigen is unknown. Described time point: blood 4 weeks post-SBRT, at nephrectomy. The treatment: 15 Gy SBRT to primary tumor, nephrectomy 4 weeks later. Nephrectomy followed 15 Gy stereotactic body radiation by 4 weeks. This renal cell carcinoma was of the clear cell type. Germline loops: CDR1 SGHTS, CDR2 YDEGEE. V lost 2 bases and J 8 bases, leaving 10 bases between the germline ends. CDR3 length equals 12 residues. Using immunoSEQ multiplex PCR, the repertoire was profiled, and TCRdb retains in-frame clones only, with some absent. The sample has around 180,000 clones, roughly 90% seen once. These data are taken from a study of radiation and T cells in renal cell carcinoma. Study-wide results and limits: In blood, top tumor clones expanded by 2 weeks, shrinking by 4.

The TCR originated in a woman aged 50 to 60 with renal cell carcinoma. This sample comprised blood, obtained from a patient whose treatment included radiotherapy and nephrectomy. The rearrangement joins TRBV5-8 to TRBJ1-1; no reliable D call. This CDR3 is CASSLDPWEAFF. The CDR3 nucleotides read TGTGCCAGCAGCTTAGACCCCTGGGAAGCTTTCTTT.